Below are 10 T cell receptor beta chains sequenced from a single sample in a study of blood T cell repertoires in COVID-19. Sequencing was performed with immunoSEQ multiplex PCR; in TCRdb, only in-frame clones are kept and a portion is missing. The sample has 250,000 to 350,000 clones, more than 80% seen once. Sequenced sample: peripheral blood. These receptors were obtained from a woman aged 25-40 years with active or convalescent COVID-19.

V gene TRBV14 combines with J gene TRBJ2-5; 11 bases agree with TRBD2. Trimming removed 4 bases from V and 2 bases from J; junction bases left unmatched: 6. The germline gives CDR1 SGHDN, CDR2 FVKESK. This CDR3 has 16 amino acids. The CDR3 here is CASSPIAGGMQETQYF. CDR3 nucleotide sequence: TGTGCCAGCAGCCCAATAGCGGGGGGGATGCAAGAGACCCAGTACTTC.

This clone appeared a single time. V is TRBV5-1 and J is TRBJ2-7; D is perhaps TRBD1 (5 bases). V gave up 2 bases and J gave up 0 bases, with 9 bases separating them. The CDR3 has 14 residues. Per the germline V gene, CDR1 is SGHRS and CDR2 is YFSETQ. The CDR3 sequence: CASSFRGSSYEQYF. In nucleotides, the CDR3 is TGCGCCAGCAGCTTTAGGGGTAGCTCCTACGAGCAGTACTTC.

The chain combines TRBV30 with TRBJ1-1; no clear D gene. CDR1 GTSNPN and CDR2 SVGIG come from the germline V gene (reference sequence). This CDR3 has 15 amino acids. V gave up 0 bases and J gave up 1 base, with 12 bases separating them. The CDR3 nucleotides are TGTGCCTGGAGTGTACCGTCTCCGGGGAACACTGAAGCTTTCTTT. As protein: CAWSVPSPGNTEAFF.

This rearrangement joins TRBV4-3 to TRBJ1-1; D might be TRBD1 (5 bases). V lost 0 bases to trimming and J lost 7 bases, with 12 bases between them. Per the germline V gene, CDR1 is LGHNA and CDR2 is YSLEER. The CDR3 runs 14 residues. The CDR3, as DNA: TGCGCCAGCAGCCAAGAGACGGGGGGTAGTGAAGCTTTCTTT. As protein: CASSQETGGSEAFF.

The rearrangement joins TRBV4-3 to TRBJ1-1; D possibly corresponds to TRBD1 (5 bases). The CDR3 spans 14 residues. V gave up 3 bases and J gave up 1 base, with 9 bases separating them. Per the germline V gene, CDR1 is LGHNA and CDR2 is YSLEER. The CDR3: CASSHTQGNTEAFF. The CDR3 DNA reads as TGCGCCAGCAGCCACACCCAGGGGAACACTGAAGCTTTCTTT.

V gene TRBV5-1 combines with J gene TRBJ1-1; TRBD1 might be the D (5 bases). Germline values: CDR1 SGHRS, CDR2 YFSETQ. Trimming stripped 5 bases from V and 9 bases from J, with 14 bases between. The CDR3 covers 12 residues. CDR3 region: CASRDQTEQAFF. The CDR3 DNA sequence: TGCGCCAGCAGGGACCAGACAGAACAAGCTTTCTTT.

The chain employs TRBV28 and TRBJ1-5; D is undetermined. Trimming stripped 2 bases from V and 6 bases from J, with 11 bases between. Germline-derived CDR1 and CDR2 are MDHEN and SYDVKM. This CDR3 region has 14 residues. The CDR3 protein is CASSLQVGGQPQHF. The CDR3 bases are TGTGCCAGCAGTTTACAGGTGGGAGGTCAGCCCCAGCATTTT.

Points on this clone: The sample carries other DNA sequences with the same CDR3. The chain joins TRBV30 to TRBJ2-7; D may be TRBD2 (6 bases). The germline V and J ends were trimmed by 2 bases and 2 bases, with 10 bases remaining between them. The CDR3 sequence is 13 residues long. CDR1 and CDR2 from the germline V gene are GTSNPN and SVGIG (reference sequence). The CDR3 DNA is TGTGCCTGGAGTTTGCGGGGCCCCTACGAGCAGTACTTC. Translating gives CAWSLRGPYEQYF.

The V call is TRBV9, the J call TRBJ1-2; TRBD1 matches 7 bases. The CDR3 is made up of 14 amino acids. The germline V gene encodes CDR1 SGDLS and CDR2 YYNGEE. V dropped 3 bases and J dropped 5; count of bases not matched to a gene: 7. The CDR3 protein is CASSAHRGSYGYTF. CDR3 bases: TGTGCCAGCAGCGCACACAGGGGTTCGTATGGCTACACCTTC.

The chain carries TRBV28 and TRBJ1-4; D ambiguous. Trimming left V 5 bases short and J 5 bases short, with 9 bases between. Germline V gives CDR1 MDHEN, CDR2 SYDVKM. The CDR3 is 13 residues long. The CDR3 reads CASSMTENEKLFF. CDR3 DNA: TGTGCCAGCAGTATGACGGAGAATGAAAAACTGTTTTTT.